This T cell receptor beta chain derives from a study of T cell repertoires in cytomegalovirus infection. Study-level background: CMV epitopes that were recently identified and HLA-C-restricted were used alongside well-studied HLA-B-restricted ones.

TCRdb re-called the reads through MiXCR, storing one row per CDR3 protein. The sample gives fewer than 1,000,000 distinct CDR3 sequences, about a third of which show up once; about an eighth is in the top ten. This clonotype showed up just a few times. The antigen is not known. Findings of the study overall: In two of eight donors, the top clonotype was HLA-C-restricted CMV-specific.

Germline V CDR1 and CDR2: LNHDA, SQIVND (reference sequence). J lost 4 bases, V lost 6 bases, and 6 bases had no gene match. The CDR3 has 14 amino acids. The chain couples TRBV19 to TRBJ1-5, with 7 bases lining up with TRBD1. The sample in question was cultured CD8+ T cells from PBMCs, obtained from culture after CMV antigen stimulation. The clonotype comes from a human donor in good health (CMV status not recorded). Some clones in this sample may be carry-over from other donors' samples. CDR3 DNA: TGTGCCAGTAGAGACAGGGCCCGAAATCAGCCCCAGCATTTT. Translating it yields CASRDRARNQPQHF.